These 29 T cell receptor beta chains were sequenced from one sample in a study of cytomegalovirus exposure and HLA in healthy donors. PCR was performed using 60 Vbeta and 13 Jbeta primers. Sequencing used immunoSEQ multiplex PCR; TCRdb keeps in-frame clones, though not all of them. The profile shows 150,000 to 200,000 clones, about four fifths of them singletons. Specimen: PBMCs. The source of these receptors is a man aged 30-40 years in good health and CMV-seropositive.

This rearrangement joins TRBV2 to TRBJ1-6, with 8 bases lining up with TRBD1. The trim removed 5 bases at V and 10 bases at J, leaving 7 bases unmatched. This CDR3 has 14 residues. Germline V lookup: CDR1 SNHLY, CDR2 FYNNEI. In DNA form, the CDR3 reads TGTGCCAGCAGTAACTTCGGGACAGGCTCACCCCTCCACTTT. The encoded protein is CASSNFGTGSPLHF.

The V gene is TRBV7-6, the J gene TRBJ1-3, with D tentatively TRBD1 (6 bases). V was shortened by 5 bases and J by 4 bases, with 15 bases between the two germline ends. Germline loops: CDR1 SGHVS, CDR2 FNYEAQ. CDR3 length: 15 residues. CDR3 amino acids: CASSPYTGPGNTIYF. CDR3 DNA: TGTGCCAGCAGCCCTTATACAGGGCCGGGAAACACCATATATTTT.

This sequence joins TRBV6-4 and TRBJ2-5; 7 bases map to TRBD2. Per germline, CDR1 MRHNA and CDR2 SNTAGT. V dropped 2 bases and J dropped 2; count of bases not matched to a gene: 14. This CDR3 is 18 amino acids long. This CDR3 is CASSDPQNRDYRQETQYF. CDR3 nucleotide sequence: TGTGCCAGCAGTGACCCTCAGAACCGGGACTATAGGCAAGAGACCCAGTACTTC.

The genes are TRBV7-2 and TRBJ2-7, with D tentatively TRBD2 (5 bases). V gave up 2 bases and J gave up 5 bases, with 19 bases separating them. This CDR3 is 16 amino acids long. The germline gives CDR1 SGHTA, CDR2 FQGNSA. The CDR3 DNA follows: TGTGCCAGCAGCTTATGGAGTAGGAGAGGGAATGACGAGCAGTACTTC. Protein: CASSLWSRRGNDEQYF. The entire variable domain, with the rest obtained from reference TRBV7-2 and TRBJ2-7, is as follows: GAGVSQSPSNKVTEKGKDVELRCDPISGHTALYWYRQSLGQGLEFLIYFQGNSAPDKSGLPSDRFSAERTGGSVSTLTIQRTQQEDSAVYLCASSLWSRRGNDEQYFGPGTRLTVT.

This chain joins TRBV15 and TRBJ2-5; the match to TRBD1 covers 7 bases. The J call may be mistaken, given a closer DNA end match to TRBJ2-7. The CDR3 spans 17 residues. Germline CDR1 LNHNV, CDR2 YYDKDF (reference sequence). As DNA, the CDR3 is TGTGCCACCAGCAGGGAAACAGGGGCCGCGGGCGCCTACGAGCAGTACTTC. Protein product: CATSRETGAAGAYEQYF.

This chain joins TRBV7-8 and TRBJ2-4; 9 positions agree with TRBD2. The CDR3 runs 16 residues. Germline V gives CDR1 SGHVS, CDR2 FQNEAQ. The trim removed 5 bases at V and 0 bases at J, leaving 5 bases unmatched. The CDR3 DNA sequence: TGTGCCAGCAGCCCCACTAGCGGGCTAGCCAAAAACATTCAGTACTTC. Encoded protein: CASSPTSGLAKNIQYF.

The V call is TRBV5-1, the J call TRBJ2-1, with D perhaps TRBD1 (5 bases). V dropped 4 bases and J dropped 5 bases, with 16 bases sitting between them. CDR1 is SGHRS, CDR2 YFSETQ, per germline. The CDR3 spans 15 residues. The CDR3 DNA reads TGCGCCAGCAGCCTTCGGACGTCGGACAACAATGAGCAGTTCTTC. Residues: CASSLRTSDNNEQFF.

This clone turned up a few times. CDR3 DNA: TGTGCCAGCAGCAAAAGTTTTCTCCCAGGACAGGCCAACTACGAGCAGTACTTC. Translation gives CASSKSFLPGQANYEQYF. The chain has TRBV21-1 and TRBJ2-7; the DNA was not compared with TRBD1, the D call given in the table. TRBV21-1 is assigned pseudogene status. This CDR3 is 18 amino acids long.

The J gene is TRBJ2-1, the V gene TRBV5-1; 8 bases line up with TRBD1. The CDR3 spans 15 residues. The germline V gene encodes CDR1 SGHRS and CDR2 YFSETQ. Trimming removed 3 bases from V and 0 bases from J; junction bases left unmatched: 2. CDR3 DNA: TGCGCCAGCAGCTGGGACAGGAGCTCCTACAATGAGCAGTTCTTC. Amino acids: CASSWDRSSYNEQFF. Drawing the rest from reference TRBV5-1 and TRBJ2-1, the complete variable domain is KAGVTQTPRYLIKTRGQQVTLSCSPISGHRSVSWYQQTPGQGLQFLFEYFSETQRNKGNFPGRFSGRQFSNSRSEMNVSTLELGDSALYLCASSWDRSSYNEQFFGPGTRLTVL.

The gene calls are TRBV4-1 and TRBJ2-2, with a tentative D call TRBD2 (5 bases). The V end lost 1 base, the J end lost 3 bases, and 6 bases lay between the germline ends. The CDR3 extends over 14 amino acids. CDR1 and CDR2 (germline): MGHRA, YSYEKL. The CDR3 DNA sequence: TGCGCCAGCAGCCAAGGGACTCACACCGGGGAGCTGTTTTTT. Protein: CASSQGTHTGELFF.

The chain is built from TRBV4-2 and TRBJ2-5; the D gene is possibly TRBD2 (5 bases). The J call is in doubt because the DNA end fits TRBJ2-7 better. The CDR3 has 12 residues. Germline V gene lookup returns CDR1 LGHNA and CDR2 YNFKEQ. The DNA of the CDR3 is TGTGCCAGCAGCCAAAGAGCGGACGAGCAGTACTTC. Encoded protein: CASSQRADEQYF.

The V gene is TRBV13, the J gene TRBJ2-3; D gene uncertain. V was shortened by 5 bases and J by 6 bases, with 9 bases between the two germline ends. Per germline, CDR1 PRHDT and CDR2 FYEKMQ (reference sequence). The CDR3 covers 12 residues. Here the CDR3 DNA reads TGTGCCAGCAGCGAAGCTAGGGATACGCAGTATTTT. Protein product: CASSEARDTQYF.

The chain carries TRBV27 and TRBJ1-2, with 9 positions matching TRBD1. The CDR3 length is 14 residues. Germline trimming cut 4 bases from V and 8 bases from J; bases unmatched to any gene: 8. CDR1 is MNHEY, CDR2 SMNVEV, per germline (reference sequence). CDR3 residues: CASSSTQGAGGYTF. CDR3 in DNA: TGTGCCAGCAGTTCGACACAGGGGGCAGGAGGCTACACCTTC.

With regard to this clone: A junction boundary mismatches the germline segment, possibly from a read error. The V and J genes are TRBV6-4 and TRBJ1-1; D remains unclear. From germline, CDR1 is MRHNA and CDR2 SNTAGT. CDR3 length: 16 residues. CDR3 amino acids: CASSDSAGRPNSEAFF. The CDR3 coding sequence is TGTGCCAGCAGTGACTCAGCGGGAAGACCGAACTCTGAAGCTTTCTTT.

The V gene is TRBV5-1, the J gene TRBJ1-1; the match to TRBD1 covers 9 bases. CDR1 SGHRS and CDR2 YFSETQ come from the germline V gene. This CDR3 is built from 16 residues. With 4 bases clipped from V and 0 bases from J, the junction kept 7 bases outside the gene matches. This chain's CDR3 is CASSLTGQGLNTEAFF. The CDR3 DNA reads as TGCGCCAGCAGCCTTACGGGACAGGGTTTGAACACTGAAGCTTTCTTT. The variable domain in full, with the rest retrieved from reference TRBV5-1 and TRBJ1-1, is KAGVTQTPRYLIKTRGQQVTLSCSPISGHRSVSWYQQTPGQGLQFLFEYFSETQRNKGNFPGRFSGRQFSNSRSEMNVSTLELGDSALYLCASSLTGQGLNTEAFFGQGTRLTVV.

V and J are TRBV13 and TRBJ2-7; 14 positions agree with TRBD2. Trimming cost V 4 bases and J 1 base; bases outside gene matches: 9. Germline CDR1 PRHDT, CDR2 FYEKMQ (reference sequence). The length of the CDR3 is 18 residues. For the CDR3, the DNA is TGTGCCAGCAGCTCCCGGACTAGCGGGGGGCATATATCCTACGAGCAGTACTTC. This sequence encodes CASSSRTSGGHISYEQYF.

The CDR3 DNA reads TGCAGCGTTGATCCTAGCGGAACAGAAGAGACCCAGTACTTC. This gives the protein CSVDPSGTEETQYF. The chain employs TRBV29-1 and TRBJ2-5; TRBD2 agrees at 7 bases. The ends lost 3 bases at V and 3 bases at J; junction bases unmatched: 7. Germline V gives CDR1 SQVTM, CDR2 ANQGSEA. CDR3 length: 14 residues.

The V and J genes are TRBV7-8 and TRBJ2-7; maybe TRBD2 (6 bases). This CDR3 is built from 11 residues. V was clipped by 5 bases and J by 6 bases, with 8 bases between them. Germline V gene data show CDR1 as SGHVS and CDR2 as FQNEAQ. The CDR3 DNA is TGTGCCAGCAGCGGGGGGTTCGAGCAGTACTTC. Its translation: CASSGGFEQYF.

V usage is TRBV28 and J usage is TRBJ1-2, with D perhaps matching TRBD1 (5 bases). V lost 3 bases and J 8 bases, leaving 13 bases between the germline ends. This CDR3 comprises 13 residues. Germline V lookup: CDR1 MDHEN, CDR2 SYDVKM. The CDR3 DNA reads TGTGCCAGCAGTTTGGAAGGGGTGAGCGGCTACACCTTC. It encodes CASSLEGVSGYTF.

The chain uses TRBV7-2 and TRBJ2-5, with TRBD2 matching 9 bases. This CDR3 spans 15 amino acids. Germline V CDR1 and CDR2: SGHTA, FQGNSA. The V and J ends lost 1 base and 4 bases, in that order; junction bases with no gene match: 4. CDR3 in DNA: TGTGCCAGCAGCTTAGGCGGGAGGGAGGGAGAGACCCAGTACTTC. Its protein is CASSLGGREGETQYF. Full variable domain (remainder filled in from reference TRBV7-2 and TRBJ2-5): GAGVSQSPSNKVTEKGKDVELRCDPISGHTALYWYRQSLGQGLEFLIYFQGNSAPDKSGLPSDRFSAERTGGSVSTLTIQRTQQEDSAVYLCASSLGGREGETQYFGPGTRLLVL.

The CDR3 nucleotides are TGTGCCAGCAGTACATCAGCGGGAGTCCCAGATACGCAGTATTTT. Translating gives CASSTSAGVPDTQYF. The chain combines TRBV28 with TRBJ2-3; 8 bases align to TRBD2. Germline lookup yields CDR1 MDHEN and CDR2 SYDVKM. This CDR3 contains 15 residues. J lost 4 bases, V lost 5 bases, and 8 bases had no gene match.

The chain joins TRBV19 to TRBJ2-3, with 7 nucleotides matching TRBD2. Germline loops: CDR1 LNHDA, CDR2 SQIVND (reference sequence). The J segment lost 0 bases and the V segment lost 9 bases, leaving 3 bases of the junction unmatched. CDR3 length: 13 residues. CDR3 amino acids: CARERGSTDTQYF. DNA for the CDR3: TGTGCCAGGGAGCGGGGAAGCACAGATACGCAGTATTTT.

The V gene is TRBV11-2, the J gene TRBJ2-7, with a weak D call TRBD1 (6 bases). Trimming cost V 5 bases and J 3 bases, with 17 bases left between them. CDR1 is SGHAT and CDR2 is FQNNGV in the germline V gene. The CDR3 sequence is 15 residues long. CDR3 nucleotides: TGTGCCAGCAGCCCATCTAAGCAGGGGATCTACGAGCAGTACTTC. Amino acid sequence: CASSPSKQGIYEQYF.

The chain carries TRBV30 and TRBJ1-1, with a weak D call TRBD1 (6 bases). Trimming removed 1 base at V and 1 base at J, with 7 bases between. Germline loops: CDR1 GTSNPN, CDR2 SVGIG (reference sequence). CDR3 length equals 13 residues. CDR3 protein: CAWSATGNTEAFF. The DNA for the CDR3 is TGTGCCTGGAGTGCGACAGGGAACACTGAAGCTTTCTTT.

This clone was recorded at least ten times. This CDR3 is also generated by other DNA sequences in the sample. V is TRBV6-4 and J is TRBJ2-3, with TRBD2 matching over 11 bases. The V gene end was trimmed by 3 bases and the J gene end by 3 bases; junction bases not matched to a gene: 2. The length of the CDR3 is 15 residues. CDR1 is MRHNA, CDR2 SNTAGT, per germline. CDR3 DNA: TGTGCCAGCAGTGAAGGGACTAGCGGAACAGATACGCAGTATTTT. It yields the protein CASSEGTSGTDTQYF.

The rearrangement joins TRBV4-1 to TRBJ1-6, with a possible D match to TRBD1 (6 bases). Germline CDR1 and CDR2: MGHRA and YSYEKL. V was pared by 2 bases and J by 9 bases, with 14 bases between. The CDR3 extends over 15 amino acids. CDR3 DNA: TGCGCCAGCAGCCAATCTCAGAAGGGGGTTTCACCCCTCCACTTT. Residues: CASSQSQKGVSPLHF.

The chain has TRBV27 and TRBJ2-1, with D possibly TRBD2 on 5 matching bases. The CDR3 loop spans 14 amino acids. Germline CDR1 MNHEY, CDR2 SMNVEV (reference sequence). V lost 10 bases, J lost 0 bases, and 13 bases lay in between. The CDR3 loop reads CATSRAGSYNEQFF. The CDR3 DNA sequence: TGTGCCACCTCCCGGGCGGGCTCCTACAATGAGCAGTTCTTC.

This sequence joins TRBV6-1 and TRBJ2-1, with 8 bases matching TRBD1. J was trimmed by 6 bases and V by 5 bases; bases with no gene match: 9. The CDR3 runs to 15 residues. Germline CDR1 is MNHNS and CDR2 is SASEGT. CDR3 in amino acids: CASSSPGTGFNEQFF. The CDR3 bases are TGTGCCAGCAGTTCACCCGGGACAGGCTTCAATGAGCAGTTCTTC.

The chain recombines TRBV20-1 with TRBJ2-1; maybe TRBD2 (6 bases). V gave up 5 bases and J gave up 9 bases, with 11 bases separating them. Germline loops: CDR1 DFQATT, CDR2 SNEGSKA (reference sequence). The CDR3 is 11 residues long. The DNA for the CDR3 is TGCAGTGCTGCGACTAGGTTTGAGCAGTTCTTC. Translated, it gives CSAATRFEQFF.